These 30 T cell receptor beta chains came from one sample sequenced in a study of blood T cell repertoires in COVID-19. Method: immunoSEQ multiplex PCR; TCRdb's copy keeps in-frame clones and lacks some. Of 400,000 to 450,000 clones in the sample, about nine tenths were seen once. The sample comprised peripheral blood. All receptors derive from a woman in her forties or fifties with COVID-19, enrolled during active disease.

CDR3 in DNA: TGTGCCTGGAGTAACTCTGACACTGAAGCTTTCTTT. Its translation is CAWSNSDTEAFF. The rearrangement joins TRBV30 to TRBJ1-1; D unresolved. The CDR3 is made up of 12 amino acids. V lost 2 bases and J lost 3, with 7 bases in between. Germline V gives CDR1 GTSNPN, CDR2 SVGIG (reference sequence). Complete variable domain (other parts from reference TRBV30 and TRBJ1-1): SQTIHQWPATLVQPVGSPLSLECTVEGTSNPNLYWYRQAAGRGLQLLFYSVGIGQISSEVPQNLSASRPQDRQFILSSKKLLLSDSGFYLCAWSNSDTEAFFGQGTRLTVV.

The chain has TRBV2 and TRBJ2-7; TRBD2 matches at 14 bases. Germline-derived CDR1 and CDR2 are SNHLY and FYNNEI. The CDR3 has 14 amino acids. The trim removed 11 bases at V and 7 bases at J, leaving 10 bases unmatched. Here the CDR3 reads CACWWGLAGEEQYF. The CDR3, as DNA: TGTGCCTGCTGGTGGGGACTAGCGGGGGAGGAGCAGTACTTC.

In this sample, this clone turned up a few times. The chain carries TRBV28 and TRBJ1-2; D possibly corresponds to TRBD1 (6 bases). The CDR3 has 12 residues. The V and J ends lost 1 base and 8 bases respectively, with 8 bases between them. Per germline, CDR1 MDHEN and CDR2 SYDVKM. CDR3 sequence reads: CASSLYREGYTF. The CDR3 DNA is TGTGCCAGCAGTTTATACAGGGAAGGCTACACCTTC.

This sequence joins TRBV15 and TRBJ2-7, with TRBD2 matching over 15 bases. The germline V gene has CDR1 LNHNV and CDR2 YYDKDF (reference sequence). J gave up 3 bases and V 0 bases, and 12 bases lay outside the gene matches. The CDR3 totals 20 residues. The CDR3 sequence is CATSRDLGTSGGPGDYEQYF. CDR3 sequence (DNA): TGTGCCACCAGCAGAGATTTGGGGACTAGCGGGGGGCCCGGAGACTACGAGCAGTACTTC.

The chain has TRBV19 and TRBJ2-7; D possibly corresponds to TRBD1 (5 bases). Trimming cost V 6 bases and J 3 bases, with 15 bases left between them. The CDR3 has 14 amino acids. Germline CDR1 LNHDA, CDR2 SQIVND (reference sequence). CDR3 nucleotides: TGTGCCAGTAGAAAAACCGACAGAAGCTACGAGCAGTACTTC. It translates to CASRKTDRSYEQYF.

This clone has only one observation. The V call is TRBV5-6, the J call TRBJ1-6; D is uncertain. This CDR3 is 17 amino acids long. Germline V lookup: CDR1 SGHDT, CDR2 YYEEEE. The V gene lost 1 base and the J gene lost 0 bases, with 11 bases spanning the gap. CDR3 amino acids: CASSLRRASSYNSPLHF. The CDR3 region has the DNA TGTGCCAGCAGCTTGCGGCGGGCCAGCTCCTATAATTCACCCCTCCACTTT.

The J gene is TRBJ1-2, the V gene TRBV19, with 7 bases fitting TRBD1. J lost 1 base, V lost 6 bases, and 8 bases had no gene match. CDR1 LNHDA and CDR2 SQIVND come from the germline V gene (reference sequence). The CDR3 has 15 residues. The CDR3 bases are TGTGCCAGTAGCTGGGGGACAGCGATTAACTATGGCTACACCTTC. This translates into CASSWGTAINYGYTF.

The chain carries TRBV6-5 and TRBJ1-1, with a weak D call TRBD1 (5 bases). The V gene lost 7 bases and the J gene lost 4 bases, with 16 bases spanning the gap. Germline-derived CDR1 and CDR2 are MNHEY and SVGAGI. CDR3 length: 14 residues. The CDR3 region has the DNA TGTGCCAGCATCACCCAACTCGGGGGCACTGAAGCTTTCTTT. Translation: CASITQLGGTEAFF.

For this clone: The sample contains more than one DNA sequence encoding this CDR3. J is TRBJ2-7 and V is TRBV7-2; tentatively, D is TRBD2 (5 bases). CDR1 SGHTA and CDR2 FQGNSA come from the germline V gene. Trimming took 1 base from V and 0 from J, leaving 7 bases between them. CDR3 length: 14 residues. CDR3 DNA: TGTGCCAGCAGCTTAGACGGGGACTCCTACGAGCAGTACTTC. Translating it yields CASSLDGDSYEQYF.

The rearrangement uses TRBV28 and TRBJ1-1, with D maybe TRBD1 (6 bases). The CDR3 has 17 amino acids. Germline CDR1 MDHEN, CDR2 SYDVKM. Trimming took 6 bases from V and 4 from J, leaving 24 bases between them. The CDR3 loop is CASSPLSSQGGSTEAFF. CDR3 DNA: TGTGCCAGCAGCCCCCTCTCTTCACAGGGTGGGAGCACTGAAGCTTTCTTT.

The chain is built from TRBV7-9 and TRBJ2-3; 12 bases align to TRBD2. Trimming cost V 1 base and J 6 bases; bases outside gene matches: 2. Germline V lookup: CDR1 SEHNR, CDR2 FQNEAQ (reference sequence). CDR3 length: 15 residues. CDR3 in DNA: TGTGCCAGCAGCTTAGGGACTAGCGGGGAGGATACGCAGTATTTT. Translating gives CASSLGTSGEDTQYF.

This chain uses TRBV11-2 with TRBJ1-2; no firm D call. The CDR3 is made up of 15 amino acids. CDR1 SGHAT and CDR2 FQNNGV come from the germline V gene. Trimming stripped 4 bases from V and 8 bases from J, with 20 bases between. The CDR3 region has the DNA TGTGCCAGCAGCTCCGTCCCCGGCCGCGAGAGGGGCTACACCTTC. This sequence encodes CASSSVPGRERGYTF.

The V call is TRBV7-8, the J call TRBJ1-6; D remains unclear. Looked up from germline, CDR1 is SGHVS and CDR2 is FQNEAQ. The CDR3 runs to 14 residues. Trimming pared 6 bases from V and 9 bases from J, leaving 15 bases between. This CDR3 is CASSFAGVGSPLHF. The CDR3 region has the DNA TGTGCCAGCAGTTTTGCGGGAGTCGGTTCACCCCTCCACTTT.

The CDR3 region has the DNA TGTGCCAGCAGCCCCCGGAGCGGGCCCCGCACAGATACGCAGTATTTT. Protein sequence: CASSPRSGPRTDTQYF. The V gene is TRBV4-2, the J gene TRBJ2-3, with a possible D match to TRBD2 (6 bases). The CDR3 loop spans 16 amino acids. V was cut by 4 bases and J by 1 base, with 15 bases left in between. CDR1 and CDR2 (germline): LGHNA, YNFKEQ.

This clone was seen just once. The genes are TRBV5-5 and TRBJ1-1; TRBD1 is a possible D gene (5 bases). With 0 bases removed from V and 4 bases from J, the gap between germline ends came to 10 bases. This CDR3 has 14 amino acids. Per germline, CDR1 SGHKS and CDR2 YYEKEE (reference sequence). CDR3 protein: CASSLGTRGTEAFF. In DNA form, the CDR3 reads TGTGCCAGCAGCTTGGGGACAAGGGGCACTGAAGCTTTCTTT.

The rearrangement joins TRBV7-9 to TRBJ1-2; TRBD1 agrees at 9 bases. The CDR3 is made up of 16 amino acids. The germline gives CDR1 SEHNR, CDR2 FQNEAQ (reference sequence). The ends lost 5 bases at V and 8 bases at J; junction bases unmatched: 15. The CDR3 region is CASSHGGQGNARGYTF. The CDR3 coding sequence is TGTGCCAGCAGCCACGGGGGACAGGGAAATGCCCGCGGCTACACCTTC.

The V gene is TRBV5-1, the J gene TRBJ2-3; D gene uncertain. With 4 bases removed from V and 6 bases from J, the gap between germline ends came to 9 bases. The CDR3 length is 12 residues. Germline CDR1 is SGHRS and CDR2 is YFSETQ. The CDR3 sequence is CASSQATDTQYF. CDR3 in DNA: TGCGCCAGCAGCCAGGCCACGGATACGCAGTATTTT. Supplemented by reference TRBV5-1 and TRBJ2-3, the full variable domain reads KAGVTQTPRYLIKTRGQQVTLSCSPISGHRSVSWYQQTPGQGLQFLFEYFSETQRNKGNFPGRFSGRQFSNSRSEMNVSTLELGDSALYLCASSQATDTQYFGPGTRLTVL.

The chain couples TRBV5-6 to TRBJ2-2, with TRBD1 matching 7 bases. Trimming took 4 bases from V and 13 from J; bases not matched to a gene: 13. This CDR3 region has 14 residues. Germline values: CDR1 SGHDT, CDR2 YYEEEE. In DNA, the CDR3 is TGTGCCAGCAGCCACTACGACAGGGACCTATTGCTGTTTTTT. This encodes CASSHYDRDLLLFF.

This chain joins TRBV6-1 and TRBJ2-7, with D perhaps TRBD1 (5 bases). The CDR3 length is 14 residues. Trimming cost V 3 bases and J 0 bases, with 9 bases left between them. CDR1 is MNHNS and CDR2 is SASEGT in the germline V gene. CDR3 sequence reads: CASSEGQLSYEQYF. The CDR3 coding sequence is TGTGCCAGCAGTGAGGGGCAGCTCTCCTACGAGCAGTACTTC.

A remark on this clone: Other DNA sequences from this sample encode an identical CDR3 as well. The gene calls are TRBV5-6 and TRBJ1-5; D gene unclear. V lost 0 bases and J lost 5, with 3 bases in between. The length of the CDR3 is 12 residues. Germline CDR1 reads SGHDT; CDR2 reads YYEEEE. The CDR3 region is CASSLGDQPQHF. DNA of the CDR3: TGTGCCAGCAGCTTGGGAGATCAGCCCCAGCATTTT.

This CDR3 reads CAISESGGIIDYGYTF. In DNA, the CDR3 is TGTGCCATCAGTGAGTCTGGGGGGATAATAGACTATGGCTACACCTTC. The chain is built from TRBV10-3 and TRBJ1-2, with D possibly matching TRBD1 (5 bases). The germline V and J ends were trimmed by 0 bases and 3 bases, with 14 bases remaining between them. The CDR3 covers 16 residues. Germline values: CDR1 ENHRY, CDR2 SYGVKD.

The chain recombines TRBV2 with TRBJ1-4; D remains unclear. The CDR3 is made up of 15 amino acids. Germline values: CDR1 SNHLY, CDR2 FYNNEI. The V gene lost 7 bases and the J gene lost 7 bases, with 19 bases spanning the gap. The CDR3 loop reads CASKKATVVSEKLFF. In DNA form, the CDR3 reads TGTGCCAGCAAGAAAGCGACGGTAGTTTCTGAAAAACTGTTTTTT.

The gene calls are TRBV7-8 and TRBJ1-2; 7 positions agree with TRBD1. CDR1 is SGHVS, CDR2 FQNEAQ, per germline. This CDR3 has 15 residues. V lost 2 bases and J lost 4; bases outside the gene matches: 7. Written as DNA, the CDR3 is TGTGCCAGCAGCTTAAGGACAGGTCTAAGCTATGGCTACACCTTC. Translating it yields CASSLRTGLSYGYTF.

This clone showed up just once. V and J are TRBV18 and TRBJ1-3, with D unclear. The CDR3 loop spans 15 amino acids. The germline gives CDR1 KGHSH, CDR2 LQKENI. V was pared by 3 bases and J by 0 bases, with 9 bases between. The CDR3 spells CASSPTRISGNTIYF. In DNA form, the CDR3 reads TGTGCCAGCTCACCCACACGCATCTCTGGAAACACCATATATTTT.

The J gene is TRBJ1-1, the V gene TRBV2; no clear D. The germline CDR1 and CDR2 sequences are SNHLY and FYNNEI. Between the trimmed V and J ends, which lost 5 bases and 5 bases, there was a span of 12 bases. The CDR3 spans 13 residues. This CDR3 reads CASSTDTSTEAFF. The CDR3 DNA reads as TGTGCCAGCAGTACCGACACCTCGACTGAAGCTTTCTTT.

The rearrangement links TRBV7-9 to TRBJ1-2, with D hard to call. V lost 2 bases to trimming and J lost 4 bases, with 11 bases between them. The germline CDR1 and CDR2 sequences are SEHNR and FQNEAQ (reference sequence). This CDR3 contains 14 residues. This chain's CDR3 is CASSLRTSGYGYTF. CDR3 in DNA: TGTGCCAGCAGCTTAAGGACTTCGGGCTATGGCTACACCTTC.

The rearrangement uses TRBV9 and TRBJ2-1; TRBD2 matches 11 bases. V lost 4 bases and J lost 10; bases outside the gene matches: 13. CDR3 length equals 16 residues. Germline V lookup: CDR1 SGDLS, CDR2 YYNGEE. The CDR3 protein is CASSTSGTSGPGEQFF. The CDR3, as DNA: TGTGCCAGCAGCACTTCCGGGACTAGCGGTCCCGGGGAGCAGTTCTTC.

The V call is TRBV5-1, the J call TRBJ2-3; no definite D call. Trimming removed 2 bases at V and 6 bases at J, with 13 bases between. Germline values: CDR1 SGHRS, CDR2 YFSETQ. The CDR3 is 14 residues long. The CDR3 spells CASSLMLDRDTQYF. The CDR3 DNA is TGCGCCAGCAGCTTAATGCTAGATAGGGATACGCAGTATTTT. The full variable domain, with the rest looked up from reference TRBV5-1 and TRBJ2-3, is KAGVTQTPRYLIKTRGQQVTLSCSPISGHRSVSWYQQTPGQGLQFLFEYFSETQRNKGNFPGRFSGRQFSNSRSEMNVSTLELGDSALYLCASSLMLDRDTQYFGPGTRLTVL.

The CDR3 region is CASSIEGGAYEQYF. The CDR3, as DNA: TGTGCCAGTAGTATCGAAGGGGGCGCTTACGAGCAGTACTTC. The rearrangement links TRBV19 to TRBJ2-7, with 7 bases matching TRBD1. After removal of 3 bases from V and 4 bases from J, the junction contained 6 bases not matched to a gene. The CDR3 consists of 14 residues. Germline CDR1 and CDR2: LNHDA and SQIVND (reference sequence). Based on the CDR3 plus reference TRBV19 and TRBJ2-7, the full variable domain is DGGITQSPKYLFRKEGQNVTLSCEQNLNHDAMYWYRQDPGQGLRLIYYSQIVNDFQKGDIAEGYSVSREKKESFPLTVTSAQKNPTAFYLCASSIEGGAYEQYFGPGTRLTVT.

The chain joins TRBV7-9 to TRBJ2-3; D is ambiguous. Germline assignment: CDR1 SEHNR and CDR2 FQNEAQ (reference sequence). CDR3 length: 13 amino acids. The V gene lost 5 bases and the J gene lost 1 base, with 7 bases spanning the gap. The CDR3 region has the DNA TGTGCCAGCAGCGCGGCCGGCACAGATACGCAGTATTTT. Translated: CASSAAGTDTQYF.